This T cell receptor beta chain stems from a study of blood T cell repertoires in COVID-19. The CDR3 runs 13 residues. V dropped 5 bases and J dropped 8 bases, with 10 bases sitting between them. Clones were read by immunoSEQ multiplex PCR, and TCRdb kept only the in-frame ones, dropping some. This table holds around 190,000 clones, 85% to 90% found once. V gene TRBV12-3 or TRBV12-4 combines with J gene TRBJ1-6; no definite D call. The sequenced sample consisted of peripheral blood. The TCR sequence derives from a woman aged 55-69 years with acute or convalescent COVID-19. CDR3 residues: CASSLWRDSPLHF. In DNA, the CDR3 is TGTGCCAGCAGTCTCTGGAGGGATTCACCCCTCCACTTT.